The clone carrying this T cell receptor beta chain was counted a few times. Its target is not known. The germline CDR1 and CDR2 sequences are MNHEY and SMNVEV (reference sequence). The CDR3 runs 11 residues. The V end was cut by 5 bases, the J end by 5 bases, with 7 bases between. These data originate in a study of graft-versus-host responses after intestinal transplantation. As for the study in general: Every recipient had anti-thymocyte globulin induction and 2 to 4 years of tacrolimus plus steroids. General study findings and limits: GvH clones appeared in recipient marrow, some first in ileum or blood. HvG clone declines early post-transplant were associated with peak circulating GvH levels. Where graft-donor T cell macrochimerism was present, patients had high graft-versus-host to host-versus-graft clonal ratios in allografts.

The assay was immunoSEQ multiplex PCR, and TCRdb's table has in-frame clones only and misses some. The table includes around 100,000 clones, approximately 93% detected once. This chain links TRBV27 with TRBJ2-7; D is possibly TRBD1 (6 bases). Sequencing was performed on unstimulated CD8+ T cells sorted from spleen or lymph node cells, taken before intestinal transplant. The source is a human donor who received an intestinal transplant. For the CDR3, the DNA is TGTGCCAGCAGTGAGGGGGACGAGCAGTACTTC. Translating it yields CASSEGDEQYF.